The 32 T cell receptor beta chains in this list originate from one sample, sequenced in a study of T cells in localized non-small cell lung cancer. TCRdb keeps only in-frame clones here, not all; method: immunoSEQ multiplex PCR. The sample lists tens of thousands of clones, around 90% occurring once. The input for sequencing was peripheral blood, taken before any cancer treatment. Every receptor here comes from a female donor older than 55 with stage I lung adenocarcinoma.

This rearrangement joins TRBV19 to TRBJ2-3, with D perhaps TRBD1 (6 bases). From germline, CDR1 is LNHDA and CDR2 SQIVND (reference sequence). The germline V and J ends were trimmed by 5 bases and 0 bases, with 15 bases remaining between them. The CDR3 is 16 amino acids. CDR3: CASSAVRGLSTDTQYF. DNA for the CDR3: TGTGCCAGTAGTGCTGTCAGGGGTTTAAGCACAGATACGCAGTATTTT. The whole variable domain, filled in from reference TRBV19 and TRBJ2-3, reads DGGITQSPKYLFRKEGQNVTLSCEQNLNHDAMYWYRQDPGQGLRLIYYSQIVNDFQKGDIAEGYSVSREKKESFPLTVTSAQKNPTAFYLCASSAVRGLSTDTQYFGPGTRLTVL.

The chain links TRBV18 to TRBJ1-4, with a possible D match to TRBD1 (6 bases). V dropped 3 bases and J dropped 1 base, with 12 bases sitting between them. Germline CDR1 KGHSH, CDR2 LQKENI. The CDR3 extends over 16 amino acids. CDR3 region: CASSPIGQRTNEKLFF. The CDR3 bases are TGTGCCAGCTCACCCATTGGACAGCGAACTAATGAAAAACTGTTTTTT. The full variable domain, rest sourced from reference TRBV18 and TRBJ1-4, is NAGVMQNPRHLVRRRGQEARLRCSPMKGHSHVYWYRQLPEEGLKFMVYLQKENIIDESGMPKERFSAEFPKEGPSILRIQQVVRGDSAAYFCASSPIGQRTNEKLFFGSGTQLSVL.

The chain has TRBV19 and TRBJ2-7, with TRBD2 as a possible D gene (6 bases). Germline lookup yields CDR1 LNHDA and CDR2 SQIVND (reference sequence). The CDR3 is made up of 13 amino acids. V was clipped by 6 bases and J by 2 bases, with 11 bases between them. The CDR3 DNA is TGTGCCAGTAGGCTGGGAGGCACCTACGAGCAGTACTTC. Translated, it gives CASRLGGTYEQYF. The complete variable domain, with remaining parts taken from reference TRBV19 and TRBJ2-7, reads DGGITQSPKYLFRKEGQNVTLSCEQNLNHDAMYWYRQDPGQGLRLIYYSQIVNDFQKGDIAEGYSVSREKKESFPLTVTSAQKNPTAFYLCASRLGGTYEQYFGPGTRLTVT.

This chain uses TRBV5-8 with TRBJ1-2; 8 bases match TRBD1. This CDR3 region has 14 residues. The J segment lost 2 bases and the V segment lost 4 bases, leaving 4 bases of the junction unmatched. The germline V gene has CDR1 SGHTS and CDR2 YDEGEE. CDR3 in DNA: TGTGCCAGCAGCCAAGGGGACAGGAACTATGGCTACACCTTC. Translated, it gives CASSQGDRNYGYTF.

The V and J genes are TRBV6-5 and TRBJ1-1; 11 positions match TRBD1. Germline assignment: CDR1 MNHEY and CDR2 SVGAGI. This CDR3 region has 14 residues. Germline trimming cut 2 bases from V and 10 bases from J; bases unmatched to any gene: 6. This CDR3 reads CASSYPGTGGSAFF. CDR3 bases: TGTGCCAGCAGTTACCCCGGGACAGGGGGGTCAGCTTTCTTT.

This chain uses TRBV18 with TRBJ1-3, with 7 bases lining up with TRBD1. J lost 0 bases, V lost 2 bases, and 10 bases had no gene match. Germline V gives CDR1 KGHSH, CDR2 LQKENI. The CDR3 is 18 amino acids. This CDR3 reads CASSPERTGVSSGNTIYF. DNA for the CDR3: TGTGCCAGCTCACCAGAGAGAACAGGGGTTAGCTCTGGAAACACCATATATTTT. The whole variable domain, filled in from reference TRBV18 and TRBJ1-3, reads NAGVMQNPRHLVRRRGQEARLRCSPMKGHSHVYWYRQLPEEGLKFMVYLQKENIIDESGMPKERFSAEFPKEGPSILRIQQVVRGDSAAYFCASSPERTGVSSGNTIYFGEGSWLTVV.

This chain uses TRBV18 with TRBJ1-1, with TRBD1 matching over 9 bases. CDR1 is KGHSH and CDR2 is LQKENI in the germline V gene. Unmatched junction bases numbered 4, after V lost 2 bases and J lost 3 bases. The CDR3 spans 15 residues. CDR3 region: CASSPGDRAYTEAFF. The CDR3, as DNA: TGTGCCAGCTCACCAGGGGACAGGGCCTACACTGAAGCTTTCTTT. Together with reference TRBV18 and TRBJ1-1, the CDR3 gives the full variable domain: NAGVMQNPRHLVRRRGQEARLRCSPMKGHSHVYWYRQLPEEGLKFMVYLQKENIIDESGMPKERFSAEFPKEGPSILRIQQVVRGDSAAYFCASSPGDRAYTEAFFGQGTRLTVV.

The CDR3: CASSCDGTDYQETQYF. CDR3 in DNA: TGTGCCAGCAGTTGCGACGGGACAGACTACCAAGAGACCCAGTACTTC. The genes are TRBV14 and TRBJ2-5; 7 nucleotides align to TRBD1. This CDR3 has 16 amino acids. Germline V gives CDR1 SGHDN, CDR2 FVKESK. J lost 0 bases, V lost 6 bases, and 10 bases had no gene match.

The V call is TRBV4-2, the J call TRBJ2-1, with D possibly TRBD2 on 5 matching bases. V was clipped by 7 bases and J by 6 bases, with 19 bases between them. Germline V gives CDR1 LGHNA, CDR2 YNFKEQ. The CDR3 is 15 amino acids. The CDR3 spells CASTTTSLPINEQFF. The DNA of the CDR3 is TGTGCCAGCACCACAACTAGTTTACCGATCAATGAGCAGTTCTTC.

The J gene is TRBJ1-1, the V gene TRBV18; 7 positions match TRBD1. The CDR3 spans 13 residues. Germline CDR1 is KGHSH and CDR2 is LQKENI. J lost 3 bases, V lost 6 bases, and 4 bases had no gene match. The CDR3 spells CASSPQGDTEAFF. DNA of the CDR3: TGTGCCAGCTCGCCCCAGGGGGACACTGAAGCTTTCTTT.

The chain couples TRBV15 to TRBJ2-3; D is uncertain. The germline V gene encodes CDR1 LNHNV and CDR2 YYDKDF (reference sequence). V lost 0 bases to trimming and J lost 0 bases, with 10 bases between them. This CDR3 comprises 16 residues. CDR3 sequence (DNA): TGTGCCACCAGCAGAGATCGAAAGGGTAGCACAGATACGCAGTATTTT. Its translation is CATSRDRKGSTDTQYF.

The rearrangement joins TRBV5-1 to TRBJ1-6; TRBD1 is a possible D gene (5 bases). V was clipped by 5 bases and J by 0 bases, with 6 bases between them. The CDR3 has 14 amino acids. Germline CDR1 SGHRS, CDR2 YFSETQ. As DNA, the CDR3 is TGCGCCAGCAGTGGGGGCTCCTATAATTCACCCCTCCACTTT. This encodes CASSGGSYNSPLHF. The full variable domain, rest sourced from reference TRBV5-1 and TRBJ1-6, is KAGVTQTPRYLIKTRGQQVTLSCSPISGHRSVSWYQQTPGQGLQFLFEYFSETQRNKGNFPGRFSGRQFSNSRSEMNVSTLELGDSALYLCASSGGSYNSPLHFGNGTRLTVT.

The chain couples TRBV5-6 to TRBJ2-2, with a possible D match to TRBD1 (6 bases). Trimming removed 3 bases from V and 7 bases from J, with 16 bases in between. This CDR3 is built from 15 residues. Germline CDR1 SGHDT, CDR2 YYEEEE. CDR3: CASSWGTGRHGELFF. The CDR3 bases are TGTGCCAGCAGCTGGGGTACAGGGCGGCACGGGGAGCTGTTTTTT.

The chain couples TRBV18 to TRBJ2-1, with D maybe TRBD1 (5 bases). The CDR3 is 15 residues long. V lost 6 bases, J lost 0 bases, and 12 bases lay in between. Germline values: CDR1 KGHSH, CDR2 LQKENI. The CDR3 reads CASSPDKRSYNEQFF. The CDR3 DNA is TGTGCCAGCTCCCCGGACAAGCGCTCCTACAATGAGCAGTTCTTC.

The rearrangement links TRBV4-1 to TRBJ1-1; D remains ambiguous. The V gene lost 1 base and the J gene lost 0 bases, with 9 bases spanning the gap. Germline lookup yields CDR1 MGHRA and CDR2 YSYEKL. CDR3 length: 15 amino acids. Here the CDR3 DNA reads TGCGCCAGCAGCCAAGCCGTCGGGCTGAACACTGAAGCTTTCTTT. This codes for CASSQAVGLNTEAFF.

The chain is built from TRBV5-4 and TRBJ2-7, with D hard to call. The CDR3 covers 11 residues. Looked up from germline, CDR1 is SGHNT and CDR2 is YYREEE (reference sequence). V dropped 4 bases and J dropped 0 bases, with 2 bases sitting between them. DNA for the CDR3: TGTGCCAGCAGCAACTCCTACGAGCAGTACTTC. This codes for CASSNSYEQYF.

This chain joins TRBV6-1 and TRBJ1-2; D is uncertain. The CDR3 runs to 14 residues. Germline V lookup: CDR1 MNHNS, CDR2 SASEGT. Trimming pared 2 bases from V and 7 bases from J, leaving 14 bases between. CDR3 amino acids: CASSEWVGLGGYTF. The DNA for the CDR3 is TGTGCCAGCAGTGAATGGGTAGGTCTAGGTGGCTACACCTTC.

The rearrangement uses TRBV28 and TRBJ2-7, with D uncertain. This CDR3 region has 14 residues. Germline assignment: CDR1 MDHEN and CDR2 SYDVKM. The V end lost 6 bases, the J end lost 4 bases, and 16 bases lay between the germline ends. The CDR3 loop is CASRPLGRYYEQYV. The CDR3 DNA sequence: TGTGCCAGCAGACCCCTTGGTAGATATTACGAGCAGTACGTC.

V and J are TRBV11-1 and TRBJ1-2, with D uncertain. This CDR3 has 13 amino acids. In germline, CDR1 is SGHAT, CDR2 FQDESV (reference sequence). Trimming pared 2 bases from V and 6 bases from J, leaving 10 bases between. The CDR3 spells CASSLRPRDGYTF. In nucleotides, the CDR3 is TGTGCCAGCAGCTTACGACCGAGAGATGGCTACACCTTC.

This clone is a singleton in its sample. In nucleotides, the CDR3 is TGTGCCAGCAGTGTAATTACCTATGGCTACACCTTC. Protein: CASSVITYGYTF. The gene calls are TRBV7-9 and TRBJ1-2, with D unresolved. Trimming cost V 6 bases and J 4 bases, with 9 bases left between them. Germline assignment: CDR1 SEHNR and CDR2 FQNEAQ (reference sequence). The CDR3 spans 12 residues.

Here the CDR3 reads CASSFRPGNTEAFF. The CDR3 DNA reads as TGTGCCAGCAGCTTCCGCCCGGGGAACACTGAAGCTTTCTTT. The chain uses TRBV9 and TRBJ1-1; D is undetermined. The CDR3 consists of 14 residues. Germline V gene lookup returns CDR1 SGDLS and CDR2 YYNGEE. V lost 4 bases and J 1 base, leaving 11 bases between the germline ends.

The V and J genes are TRBV7-9 and TRBJ2-4, with D hard to call. Germline V gives CDR1 SEHNR, CDR2 FQNEAQ (reference sequence). Trimming stripped 1 base from V and 8 bases from J, with 18 bases between. The CDR3 extends over 16 amino acids. This chain's CDR3 is CASSLGRINRWDIQYF. CDR3 sequence (DNA): TGTGCCAGCAGCTTAGGTCGTATTAACAGATGGGACATTCAGTACTTC.

The chain links TRBV28 to TRBJ1-1, with 7 nucleotides matching TRBD1. CDR1 is MDHEN and CDR2 is SYDVKM in the germline V gene. The CDR3 runs to 16 residues. Germline trimming cut 5 bases from V and 5 bases from J; bases unmatched to any gene: 14. This chain's CDR3 is CASSIRKGARGTEAFF. Here the CDR3 DNA reads TGTGCCAGCAGTATCCGCAAGGGGGCGAGGGGGACTGAAGCTTTCTTT.

This chain links TRBV28 with TRBJ2-3; no definite D call. CDR1 and CDR2 from the germline V gene are MDHEN and SYDVKM. The germline V and J ends were trimmed by 3 bases and 1 base, with 8 bases remaining between them. This CDR3 is 14 amino acids long. This CDR3 reads CASSFPWGTDTQYF. The CDR3 DNA reads as TGTGCCAGCAGTTTTCCCTGGGGCACAGATACGCAGTATTTT.

This chain connects TRBV6-5 to TRBJ2-1; 8 nucleotides line up with TRBD2. The junction had 7 bases not matched to a gene; V was cut back by 6 bases and J by 6 bases. CDR3 size: 14 residues. The germline gives CDR1 MNHEY, CDR2 SVGAGI. The CDR3 region is CASSWKRGGNEQFF. In nucleotides, the CDR3 is TGTGCCAGCAGCTGGAAACGGGGGGGCAATGAGCAGTTCTTC.

This chain joins TRBV28 and TRBJ1-6, with TRBD1 matching 7 bases. V was clipped by 5 bases and J by 2 bases; unmatched bases: 9. The CDR3 loop spans 17 amino acids. The V gene's germline CDR1 is MDHEN and CDR2 SYDVKM. The chain's CDR3 is CASSLNTGATYNSPLHF. CDR3 DNA: TGTGCCAGCAGTCTAAACACAGGGGCGACCTATAATTCACCCCTCCACTTT. The full variable domain, rest sourced from reference TRBV28 and TRBJ1-6, is DVKVTQSSRYLVKRTGEKVFLECVQDMDHENMFWYRQDPGLGLRLIYFSYDVKMKEKGDIPEGYSVSREKKERFSLILESASTNQTSMYLCASSLNTGATYNSPLHFGNGTRLTVT.

V and J are TRBV21-1 and TRBJ2-1; the D call in the table, TRBD2, was not verified against the DNA. TRBV21-1 is a pseudogene locus. The CDR3 extends over 19 amino acids. The CDR3 sequence: CASSKADPRYGEAYNEQFF. CDR3 DNA: TGTGCCAGCAGCAAAGCTGATCCGAGGTACGGCGAGGCCTACAATGAGCAGTTCTTC.

Here the CDR3 DNA reads TGTGCCAGTATGCTCCGGTTCGGTGGCTACTATGGCTACACCTTC. Translating it yields CASMLRFGGYYGYTF. The J gene is TRBJ1-2, the V gene TRBV6-1; D is unresolved. Germline assignment: CDR1 MNHNS and CDR2 SASEGT. The CDR3 consists of 15 residues. The ends were cut back, 9 bases at V and 3 bases at J, with 20 bases in the middle.

The V gene is TRBV19, the J gene TRBJ2-5; no clear D. Germline V gene sequence: CDR1 LNHDA, CDR2 SQIVND (reference sequence). This CDR3 region has 12 residues. Trimming left V 6 bases short and J 0 bases short, with 5 bases between. The CDR3 sequence: CASSLNQETQYF. CDR3 nucleotide sequence: TGTGCCAGTAGCCTCAACCAAGAGACCCAGTACTTC. Variable domain in full (rest from reference TRBV19 and TRBJ2-5): DGGITQSPKYLFRKEGQNVTLSCEQNLNHDAMYWYRQDPGQGLRLIYYSQIVNDFQKGDIAEGYSVSREKKESFPLTVTSAQKNPTAFYLCASSLNQETQYFGPGTRLLVL.

The chain recombines TRBV10-3 with TRBJ2-5; D is unresolved. Germline V gene sequence: CDR1 ENHRY, CDR2 SYGVKD. This CDR3 has 12 amino acids. The ends were cut back, 3 bases at V and 4 bases at J, with 6 bases in the middle. This CDR3 reads CAISDYGETQYF. The CDR3 DNA follows: TGTGCCATCAGTGACTATGGAGAGACCCAGTACTTC.

The chain uses TRBV5-1 and TRBJ2-5; TRBD2 matches 10 bases. Unmatched junction bases numbered 2, after V lost 2 bases and J lost 4 bases. The CDR3 contains 14 residues. Germline CDR1 SGHRS, CDR2 YFSETQ. CDR3 amino acids: CASSFSGGPETQYF. CDR3 coding DNA: TGCGCCAGCAGCTTTAGCGGGGGGCCAGAGACCCAGTACTTC. Complete variable domain (other parts from reference TRBV5-1 and TRBJ2-5): KAGVTQTPRYLIKTRGQQVTLSCSPISGHRSVSWYQQTPGQGLQFLFEYFSETQRNKGNFPGRFSGRQFSNSRSEMNVSTLELGDSALYLCASSFSGGPETQYFGPGTRLLVL.

The chain is built from TRBV9 and TRBJ1-3, with TRBD1 as a possible D gene (6 bases). From germline, CDR1 is SGDLS and CDR2 YYNGEE. The CDR3 length is 18 residues. Trimming stripped 0 bases from V and 0 bases from J, with 16 bases between. CDR3 in DNA: TGTGCCAGCAGCGTAGCTGGAGGGGGGCTCACCTCTGGAAACACCATATATTTT. Protein product: CASSVAGGGLTSGNTIYF.